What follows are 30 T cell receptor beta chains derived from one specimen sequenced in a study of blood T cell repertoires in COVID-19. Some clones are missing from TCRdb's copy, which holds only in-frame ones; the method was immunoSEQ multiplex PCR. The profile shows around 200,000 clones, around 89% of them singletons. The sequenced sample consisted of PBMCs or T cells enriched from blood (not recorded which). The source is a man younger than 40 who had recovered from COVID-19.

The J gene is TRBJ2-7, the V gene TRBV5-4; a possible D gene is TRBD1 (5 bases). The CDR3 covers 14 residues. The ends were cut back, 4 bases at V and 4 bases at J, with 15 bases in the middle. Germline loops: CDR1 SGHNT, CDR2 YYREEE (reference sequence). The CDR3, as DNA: TGTGCCAGCAGCCAGAGGACAAATCCTTACGAGCAGTACTTC. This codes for CASSQRTNPYEQYF.

The CDR3 loop is CASSLTRSDTQYF. DNA of the CDR3: TGTGCCAGCAGCTTAACTAGATCAGATACGCAGTATTTT. The chain has TRBV7-2 and TRBJ2-3; D perhaps matches TRBD2 (5 bases). CDR3 size: 13 residues. The V end lost 2 bases, the J end lost 4 bases, and 7 bases lay between the germline ends. The germline gives CDR1 SGHTA, CDR2 FQGNSA.

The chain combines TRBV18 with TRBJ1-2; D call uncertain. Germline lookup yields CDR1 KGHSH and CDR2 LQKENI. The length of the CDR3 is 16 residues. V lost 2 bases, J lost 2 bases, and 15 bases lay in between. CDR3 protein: CASSPVNLQLNYGYTF. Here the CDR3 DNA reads TGTGCCAGCTCACCAGTTAATTTACAGTTAAACTATGGCTACACCTTC. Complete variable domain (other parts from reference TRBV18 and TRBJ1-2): NAGVMQNPRHLVRRRGQEARLRCSPMKGHSHVYWYRQLPEEGLKFMVYLQKENIIDESGMPKERFSAEFPKEGPSILRIQQVVRGDSAAYFCASSPVNLQLNYGYTFGSGTRLTVV.

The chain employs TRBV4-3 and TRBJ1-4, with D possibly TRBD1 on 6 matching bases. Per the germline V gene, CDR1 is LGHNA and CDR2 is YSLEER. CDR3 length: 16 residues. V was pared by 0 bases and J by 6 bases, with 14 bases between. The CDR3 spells CASSQDLYRVYEKLFF. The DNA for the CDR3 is TGCGCCAGCAGCCAAGACCTCTACAGGGTCTATGAAAAACTGTTTTTT.

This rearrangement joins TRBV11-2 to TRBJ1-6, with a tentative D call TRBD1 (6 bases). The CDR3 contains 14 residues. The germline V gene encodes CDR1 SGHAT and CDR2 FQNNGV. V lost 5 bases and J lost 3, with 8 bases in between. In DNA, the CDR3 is TGTGCCAGCAGCCTGGACAGCTATAATTCACCCCTCCACTTT. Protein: CASSLDSYNSPLHF.

The CDR3 spells CASRQTGTRYEKLFF. The CDR3 coding sequence is TGTGCCAGCAGACAAACAGGGACCAGATATGAAAAACTGTTTTTT. The gene calls are TRBV28 and TRBJ1-4, with D possibly being TRBD1 (6 bases). V was clipped by 6 bases and J by 6 bases, with 17 bases between them. This CDR3 is 15 amino acids long. Germline assignment: CDR1 MDHEN and CDR2 SYDVKM. Full variable domain (rest looked up from reference TRBV28 and TRBJ1-4): DVKVTQSSRYLVKRTGEKVFLECVQDMDHENMFWYRQDPGLGLRLIYFSYDVKMKEKGDIPEGYSVSREKKERFSLILESASTNQTSMYLCASRQTGTRYEKLFFGSGTQLSVL.

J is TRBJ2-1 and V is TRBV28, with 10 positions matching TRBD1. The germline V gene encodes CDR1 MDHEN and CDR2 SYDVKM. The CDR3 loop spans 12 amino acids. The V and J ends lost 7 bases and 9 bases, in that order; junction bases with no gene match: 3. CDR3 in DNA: TGTGCCAGCACGGGACAGGGGAGTGAGCAGTTCTTC. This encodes CASTGQGSEQFF.

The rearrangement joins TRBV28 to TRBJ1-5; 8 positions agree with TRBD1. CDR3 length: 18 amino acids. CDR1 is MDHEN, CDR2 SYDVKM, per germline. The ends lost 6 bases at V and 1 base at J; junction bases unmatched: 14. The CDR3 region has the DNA TGTGCCAGCAGCCCTTATCCGGGCCGGACAGGGAGCAATCAGCCCCAGCATTTT. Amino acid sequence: CASSPYPGRTGSNQPQHF.

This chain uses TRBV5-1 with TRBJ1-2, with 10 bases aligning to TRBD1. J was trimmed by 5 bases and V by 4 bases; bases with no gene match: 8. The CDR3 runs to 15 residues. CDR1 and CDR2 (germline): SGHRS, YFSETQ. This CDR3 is CASSAGTGAGYGYTF. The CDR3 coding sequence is TGCGCCAGCAGCGCCGGGACAGGGGCGGGGTATGGCTACACCTTC.

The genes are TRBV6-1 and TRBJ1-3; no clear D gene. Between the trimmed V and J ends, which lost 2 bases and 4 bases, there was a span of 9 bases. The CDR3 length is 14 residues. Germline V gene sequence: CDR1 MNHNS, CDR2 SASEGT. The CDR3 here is CASSESPLGNTIYF. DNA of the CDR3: TGTGCCAGCAGTGAAAGCCCTTTAGGAAACACCATATATTTT.

The CDR3 is CASSPAQGPQHF. The CDR3 DNA follows: TGTGCCAGCAGCCCGGCCCAGGGGCCCCAGCATTTT. The V and J genes are TRBV12-3 or TRBV12-4 and TRBJ1-5; weak D call: TRBD1 (5 bases). The V gene lost 6 bases and the J gene lost 9 bases, with 12 bases spanning the gap. CDR3 length equals 12 residues.

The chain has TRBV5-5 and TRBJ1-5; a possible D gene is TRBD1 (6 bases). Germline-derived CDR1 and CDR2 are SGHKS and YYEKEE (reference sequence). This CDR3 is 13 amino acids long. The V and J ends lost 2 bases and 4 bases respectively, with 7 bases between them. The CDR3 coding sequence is TGTGCCAGCAGCTTTGACAGGAATCAGCCCCAGCATTTT. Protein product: CASSFDRNQPQHF.

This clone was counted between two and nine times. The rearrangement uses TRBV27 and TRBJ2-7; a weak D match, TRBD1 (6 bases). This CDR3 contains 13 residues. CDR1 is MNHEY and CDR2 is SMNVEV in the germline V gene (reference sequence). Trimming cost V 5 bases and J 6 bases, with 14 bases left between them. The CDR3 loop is CASSRTGQGEQYF. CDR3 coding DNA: TGTGCCAGCAGTAGAACAGGGCAGGGCGAGCAGTACTTC.

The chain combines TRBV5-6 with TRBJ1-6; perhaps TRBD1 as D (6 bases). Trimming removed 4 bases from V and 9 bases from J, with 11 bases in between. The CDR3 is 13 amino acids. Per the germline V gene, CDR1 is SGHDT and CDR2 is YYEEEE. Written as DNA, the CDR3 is TGTGCCAGCAGCCCGCCAGGGGTTTCACCCCTCCACTTT. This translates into CASSPPGVSPLHF.

CDR3 in amino acids: CAISESAIAFRPDTQYF. The CDR3 region has the DNA TGTGCCATCAGTGAGTCGGCGATAGCTTTCCGTCCAGATACGCAGTATTTT. The V call is TRBV10-3, the J call TRBJ2-3; D remains unclear. V lost 0 bases and J 4 bases, leaving 17 bases between the germline ends. This CDR3 region has 17 residues. CDR1 ENHRY and CDR2 SYGVKD come from the germline V gene.

The CDR3 loop is CASSLEGVRTYEQYF. As DNA, the CDR3 is TGCGCCAGCAGCTTAGAGGGGGTAAGGACCTACGAGCAGTACTTC. The chain combines TRBV5-1 with TRBJ2-7; tentative D call: TRBD1 (6 bases). V lost 2 bases and J lost 2, with 14 bases in between. The CDR3 spans 15 residues. The germline V gene has CDR1 SGHRS and CDR2 YFSETQ.

In nucleotides, the CDR3 is TGTGCCAGCAGCTGGGAAGACAGGGCTGAAAAACTGTTTTTT. It translates to CASSWEDRAEKLFF. The rearrangement links TRBV7-9 to TRBJ1-4; 7 bases agree with TRBD1. The CDR3 is 14 amino acids. Germline V gene lookup returns CDR1 SEHNR and CDR2 FQNEAQ (reference sequence). Trimming removed 4 bases from V and 7 bases from J; junction bases left unmatched: 6.

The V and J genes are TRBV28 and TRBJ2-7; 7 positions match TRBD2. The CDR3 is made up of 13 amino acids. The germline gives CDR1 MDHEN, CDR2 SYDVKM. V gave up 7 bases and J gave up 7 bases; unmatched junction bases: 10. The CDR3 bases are TGTGCCAGCAATTGGCGTGGGGGGGAAGAGCAGTACTTC. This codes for CASNWRGGEEQYF.

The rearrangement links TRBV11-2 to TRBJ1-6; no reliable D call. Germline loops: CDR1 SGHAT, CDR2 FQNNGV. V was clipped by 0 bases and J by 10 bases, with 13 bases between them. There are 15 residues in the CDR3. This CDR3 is CASSLDHAGGSPLHF. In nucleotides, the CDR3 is TGTGCCAGCAGCTTAGATCATGCAGGAGGGTCACCCCTCCACTTT.

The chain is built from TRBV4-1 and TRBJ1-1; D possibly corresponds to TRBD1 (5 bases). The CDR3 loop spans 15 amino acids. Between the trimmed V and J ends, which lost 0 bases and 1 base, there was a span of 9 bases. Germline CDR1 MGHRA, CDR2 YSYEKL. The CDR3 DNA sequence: TGCGCCAGCAGCCAAGATCCCACAGGGAACACTGAAGCTTTCTTT. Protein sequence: CASSQDPTGNTEAFF.

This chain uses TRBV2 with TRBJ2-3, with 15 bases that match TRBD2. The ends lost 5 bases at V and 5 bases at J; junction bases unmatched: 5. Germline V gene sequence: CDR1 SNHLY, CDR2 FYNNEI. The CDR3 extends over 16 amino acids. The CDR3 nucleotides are TGTGCCAGCAGTCGGACTAGCGGGGGGGCCGGAGATACGCAGTATTTT. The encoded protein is CASSRTSGGAGDTQYF. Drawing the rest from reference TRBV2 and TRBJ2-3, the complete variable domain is EPEVTQTPSHQVTQMGQEVILRCVPISNHLYFYWYRQILGQKVEFLVSFYNNEISEKSEIFDDQFSVERPDGSNFTLKIRSTKLEDSAMYFCASSRTSGGAGDTQYFGPGTRLTVL.

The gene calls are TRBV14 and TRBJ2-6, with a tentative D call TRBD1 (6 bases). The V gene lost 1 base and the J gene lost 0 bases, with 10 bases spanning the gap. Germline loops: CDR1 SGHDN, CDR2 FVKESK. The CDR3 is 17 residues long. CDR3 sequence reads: CASSQGGRPSGANVLTF. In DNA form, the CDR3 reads TGTGCCAGCAGCCAAGGGGGGCGGCCCTCTGGGGCCAACGTCCTGACTTTC.

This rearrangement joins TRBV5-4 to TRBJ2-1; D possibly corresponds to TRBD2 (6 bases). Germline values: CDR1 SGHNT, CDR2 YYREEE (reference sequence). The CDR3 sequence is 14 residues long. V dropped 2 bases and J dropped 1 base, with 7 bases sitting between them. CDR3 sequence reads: CASSFGRSYNEQFF. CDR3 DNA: TGTGCCAGCAGCTTCGGGAGATCCTACAATGAGCAGTTCTTC.

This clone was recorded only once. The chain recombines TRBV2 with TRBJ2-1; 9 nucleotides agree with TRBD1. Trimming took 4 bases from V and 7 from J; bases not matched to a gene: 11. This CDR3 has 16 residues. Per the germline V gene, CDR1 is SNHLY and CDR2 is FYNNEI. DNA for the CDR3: TGTGCCAGCAGTGGGGGGACAGGGACCCGCGTTAATGAGCAGTTCTTC. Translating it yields CASSGGTGTRVNEQFF. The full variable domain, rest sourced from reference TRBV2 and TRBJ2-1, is EPEVTQTPSHQVTQMGQEVILRCVPISNHLYFYWYRQILGQKVEFLVSFYNNEISEKSEIFDDQFSVERPDGSNFTLKIRSTKLEDSAMYFCASSGGTGTRVNEQFFGPGTRLTVL.

The CDR3 DNA sequence: TGTGCCAGCAGCTTAGAAGGGGTAGGGTCTGGGGCCAACGTCCTGACTTTC. As protein: CASSLEGVGSGANVLTF. J is TRBJ2-6 and V is TRBV7-2, with a tentative D call TRBD1 (5 bases). Germline CDR1 is SGHTA and CDR2 is FQGNSA. The CDR3 has 17 amino acids. V lost 1 base and J 1 base, leaving 11 bases between the germline ends.

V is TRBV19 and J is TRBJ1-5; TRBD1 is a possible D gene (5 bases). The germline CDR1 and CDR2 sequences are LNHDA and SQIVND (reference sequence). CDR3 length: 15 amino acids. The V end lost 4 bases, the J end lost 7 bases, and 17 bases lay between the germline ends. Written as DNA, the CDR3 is TGTGCCAGTAGTACGTTCCAGGGAATTCGCCAGCCCCAGCATTTT. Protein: CASSTFQGIRQPQHF.

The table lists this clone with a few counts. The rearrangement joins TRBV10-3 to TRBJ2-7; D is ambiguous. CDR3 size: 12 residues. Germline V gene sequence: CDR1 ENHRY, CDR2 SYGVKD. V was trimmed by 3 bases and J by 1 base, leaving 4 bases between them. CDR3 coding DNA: TGTGCCATCAGTGACCATTCCTACGAGCAGTACTTC. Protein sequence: CAISDHSYEQYF.

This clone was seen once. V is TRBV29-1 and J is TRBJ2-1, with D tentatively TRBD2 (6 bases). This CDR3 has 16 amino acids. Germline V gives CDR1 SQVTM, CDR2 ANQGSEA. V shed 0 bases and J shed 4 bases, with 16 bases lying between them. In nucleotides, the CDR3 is TGCAGCGTTGAAGATCTAATTAGGGACTCTTACAATGAGCAGTTCTTC. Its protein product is CSVEDLIRDSYNEQFF.

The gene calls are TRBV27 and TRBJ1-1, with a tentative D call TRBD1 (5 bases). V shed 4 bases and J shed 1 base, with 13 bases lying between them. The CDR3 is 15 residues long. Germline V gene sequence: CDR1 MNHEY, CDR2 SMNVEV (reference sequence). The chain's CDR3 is CASSSPGLRNTEAFF. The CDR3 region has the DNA TGTGCCAGCAGTTCTCCGGGACTTAGGAACACTGAAGCTTTCTTT.

The CDR3 loop reads CASSSGGNQPQHF. CDR3 in DNA: TGCGCCAGCAGCTCGGGGGGCAATCAGCCCCAGCATTTT. The chain couples TRBV5-1 to TRBJ1-5; D perhaps matches TRBD1 (5 bases). This CDR3 spans 13 amino acids. Germline CDR1 SGHRS, CDR2 YFSETQ. Deletions cut 3 bases from V and 2 bases from J, with 6 bases between.